These T cell receptor beta chains were read from a single sample in a study of cytomegalovirus exposure and HLA in healthy donors. Profiling relied on immunoSEQ multiplex PCR, and the TCRdb table lists in-frame clones only, not all of them. The sample yields about 130,000 clones, less than 75% seen once. Sequencing input: PBMCs. These TCRs come from a woman in her thirties or forties in good health and CMV-seropositive. Each CDR3 is given without its conserved first and last residue. Each record gives: V gene, J gene, CDR3 protein.

>TRBV9|TRBJ2-1
ASSKTSGGAVLEQF
>TRBV5-6|TRBJ2-7
ASSYYWGGNESYEQY
>TRBV6-6|TRBJ1-2
ASSASGWDYGYT
>TRBV12-5|TRBJ2-2
ASGFSTPPAGENTGELF
>TRBV4-3|TRBJ2-2
ASSQDPGHFNTGELF
>TRBV4-3|TRBJ1-6
ASSPGVGDNSPLH
>TRBV30|TRBJ2-7
AWSRQAPYEQY
>TRBV18|TRBJ2-3
ASSPVKTGADTQY
>TRBV5-4|TRBJ2-1
ASSLKAGGFNEQF
>TRBV5-1|TRBJ2-3
ASSSGLAGGLTDTQY
>TRBV11-1|TRBJ2-1
ASSRLPGQGYNEQF
>TRBV7-2|TRBJ1-6
ASSSQGPMSSYNSPLH
>TRBV5-1|TRBJ2-7
ASSYTGAYEQY
>TRBV6-5|TRBJ1-2
ASSAGGRGYT
>TRBV12-5|TRBJ2-5
ASGPAGGGETQY
>TRBV12-5|TRBJ1-1
ASGSGQPNTEAF
>TRBV7-2|TRBJ2-5
ASSPQRGSETQY
>TRBV30|TRBJ2-1
AWSFYTEQF
>TRBV5-4|TRBJ2-7
ASSSDRTYEQY
>TRBV5-4|TRBJ2-7
ASSFSGGDEQY
>TRBV6-1|TRBJ2-5
ASTPSGTREETQY
>TRBV5-4|TRBJ2-5
ASSLEGQQKETQY
>TRBV5-1|TRBJ2-5
ASSLLAGGLQETQY
>TRBV27|TRBJ1-1
ASSLLPGAMNTEAF
>TRBV19|TRBJ2-1
ASNPWTGVGRDNEQF
>TRBV4-2|TRBJ1-5
ASSHVGRAEQPQH
>TRBV11-2|TRBJ1-1
ASSRSNEAF
>TRBV19|TRBJ2-1
ASHAGVGEQF
>TRBV7-2|TRBJ2-1
ASSHPPPSGEQF
>TRBV19|TRBJ2-2
ASSTLDRRGGELF
>TRBV11-3|TRBJ2-1
ASSLDNYNEQF
>TRBV6-4|TRBJ2-7
ASDVGQGASYEQY
>TRBV9|TRBJ2-7
ASSVGGQGLNEQY
>TRBV7-2|TRBJ2-3
ASSSHSGGAYADTQY
>TRBV19|TRBJ2-2
ASSIFTGTVMNTGELF
>TRBV11-2|TRBJ2-1
ASSSPPRGQEQF
>TRBV6-1|TRBJ2-7
ASSPGDTRTYEQY
>TRBV4-1|TRBJ2-7
ASSLLRTGSFYGQY
>TRBV18|TRBJ2-3
ASSPTGGSSTDTQY
>TRBV11-2|TRBJ1-1
ASSVEQVNTEAF
>TRBV9|TRBJ1-1
ASSPYGTGVLAF
>TRBV19|TRBJ2-1
ASSISTGGSSGDNEQF
>TRBV30|TRBJ2-5
AWSVRRLQAETQY
>TRBV7-2|TRBJ1-1
ASSLVYSEAF
>TRBV19|TRBJ1-1
ASSAYRGPMNTEAF
>TRBV9|TRBJ2-3
ASSGTGAGSVGTQY
>TRBV5-1|TRBJ1-1
ASSLGEGGTEAF
>TRBV28|TRBJ1-2
ASSSTGSYGYT
>TRBV5-4|TRBJ2-1
ASSSKGGAANNEQF
>TRBV29-1|TRBJ1-1
SVRQGDITEAF
>TRBV5-5|TRBJ2-6
ASSLRGHLSGANVLT
>TRBV6-1|TRBJ2-7
ASIQNTFLSYEQY
>TRBV6-5|TRBJ2-7
ASSYSGSPYEQY
>TRBV15|TRBJ2-4
ATSPTGGGRNIQY